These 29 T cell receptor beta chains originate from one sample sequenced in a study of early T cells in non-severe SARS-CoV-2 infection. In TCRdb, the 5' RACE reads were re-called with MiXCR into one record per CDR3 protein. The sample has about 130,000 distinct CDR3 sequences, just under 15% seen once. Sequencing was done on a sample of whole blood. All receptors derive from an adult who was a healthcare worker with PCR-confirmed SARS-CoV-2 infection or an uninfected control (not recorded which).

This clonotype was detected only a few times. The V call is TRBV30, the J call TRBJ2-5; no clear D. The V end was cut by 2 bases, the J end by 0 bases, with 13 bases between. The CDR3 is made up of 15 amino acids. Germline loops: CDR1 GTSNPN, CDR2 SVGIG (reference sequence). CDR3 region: CAWSTTGLYQETQYF. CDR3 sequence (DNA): TGTGCCTGGAGTACGACCGGGCTGTACCAAGAGACCCAGTACTTC. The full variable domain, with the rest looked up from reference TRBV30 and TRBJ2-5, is SQTIHQWPATLVQPVGSPLSLECTVEGTSNPNLYWYRQAAGRGLQLLFYSVGIGQISSEVPQNLSASRPQDRQFILSSKKLLLSDSGFYLCAWSTTGLYQETQYFGPGTRLLVL.

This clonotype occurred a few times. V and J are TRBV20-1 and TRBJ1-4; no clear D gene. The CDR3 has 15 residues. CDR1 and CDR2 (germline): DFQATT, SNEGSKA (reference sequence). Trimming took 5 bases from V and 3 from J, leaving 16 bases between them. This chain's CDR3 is CSALPLSGSNEKLFF. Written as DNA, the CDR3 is TGCAGTGCTTTGCCGCTGTCCGGTTCTAATGAAAAACTGTTTTTT.

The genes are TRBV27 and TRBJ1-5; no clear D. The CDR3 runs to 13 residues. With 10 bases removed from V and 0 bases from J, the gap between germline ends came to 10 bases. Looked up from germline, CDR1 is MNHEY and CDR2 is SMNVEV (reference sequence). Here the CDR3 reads CATSAVSNQPQHF. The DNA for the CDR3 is TGTGCCACTTCAGCCGTTAGCAATCAGCCCCAGCATTTT.

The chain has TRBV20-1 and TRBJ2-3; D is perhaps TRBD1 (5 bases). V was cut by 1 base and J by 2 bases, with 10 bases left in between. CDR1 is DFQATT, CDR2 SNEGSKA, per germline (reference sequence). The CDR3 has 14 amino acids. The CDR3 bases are TGCAGTGCTAGAGGTCAGGGAAACACAGATACGCAGTATTTT. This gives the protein CSARGQGNTDTQYF.

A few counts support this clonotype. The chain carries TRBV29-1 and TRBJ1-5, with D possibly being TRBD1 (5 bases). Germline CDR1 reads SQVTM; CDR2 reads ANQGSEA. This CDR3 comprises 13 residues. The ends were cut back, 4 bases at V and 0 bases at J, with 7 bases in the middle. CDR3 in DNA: TGCAGCGTTGGCGGGGCTAGCAATCAGCCCCAGCATTTT. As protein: CSVGGASNQPQHF.

CDR3: CASSQDYRTSGRYNEQFF. The CDR3, as DNA: TGTGCCAGCAGCCAAGATTATAGAACTAGCGGGAGGTACAATGAGCAGTTCTTC. The chain couples TRBV14 to TRBJ2-1; 12 bases match TRBD2. CDR1 and CDR2 (germline): SGHDN, FVKESK. CDR3 length equals 18 residues. Trimming cost V 0 bases and J 4 bases; bases outside gene matches: 7.

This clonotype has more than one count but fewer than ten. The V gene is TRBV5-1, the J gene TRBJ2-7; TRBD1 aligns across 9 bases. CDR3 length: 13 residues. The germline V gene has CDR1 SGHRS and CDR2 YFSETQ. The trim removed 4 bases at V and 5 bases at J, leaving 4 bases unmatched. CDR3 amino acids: CASSIRTGDEQYF. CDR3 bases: TGCGCCAGCAGCATTCGGACAGGGGACGAGCAGTACTTC.

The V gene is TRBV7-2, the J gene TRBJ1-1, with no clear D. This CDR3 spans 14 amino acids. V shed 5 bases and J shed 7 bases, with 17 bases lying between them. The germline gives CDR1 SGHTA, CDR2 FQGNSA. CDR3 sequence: CASSPRQRWGEAFF. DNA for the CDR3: TGTGCCAGCAGCCCCAGGCAGAGGTGGGGTGAAGCTTTCTTT. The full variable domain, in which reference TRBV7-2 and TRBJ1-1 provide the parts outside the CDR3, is GAGVSQSPSNKVTEKGKDVELRCDPISGHTALYWYRQSLGQGLEFLIYFQGNSAPDKSGLPSDRFSAERTGGSVSTLTIQRTQQEDSAVYLCASSPRQRWGEAFFGQGTRLTVV.

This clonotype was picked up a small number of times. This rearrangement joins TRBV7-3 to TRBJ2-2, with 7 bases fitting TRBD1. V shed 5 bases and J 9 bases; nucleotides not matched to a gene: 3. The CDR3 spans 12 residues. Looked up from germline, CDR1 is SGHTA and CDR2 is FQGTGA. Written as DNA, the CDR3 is TGTGCCAGCAGCAGAGGGGGCCGGGAGCTGTTTTTT. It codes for CASSRGGRELFF.

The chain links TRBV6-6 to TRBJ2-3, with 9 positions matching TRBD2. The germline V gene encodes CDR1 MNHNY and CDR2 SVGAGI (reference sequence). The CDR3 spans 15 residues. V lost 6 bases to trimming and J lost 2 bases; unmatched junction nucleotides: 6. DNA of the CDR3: TGTGCCAGCAGAGGTAGCGGGGGCCCCACAGATACGCAGTATTTT. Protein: CASRGSGGPTDTQYF.

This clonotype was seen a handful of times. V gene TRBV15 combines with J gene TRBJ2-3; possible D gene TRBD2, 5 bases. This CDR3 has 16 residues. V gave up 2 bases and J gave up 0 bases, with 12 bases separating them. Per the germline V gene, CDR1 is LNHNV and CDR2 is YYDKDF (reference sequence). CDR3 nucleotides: TGTGCCACCAGCAGACCGAGCGGTTCTAGCACAGATACGCAGTATTTT. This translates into CATSRPSGSSTDTQYF.

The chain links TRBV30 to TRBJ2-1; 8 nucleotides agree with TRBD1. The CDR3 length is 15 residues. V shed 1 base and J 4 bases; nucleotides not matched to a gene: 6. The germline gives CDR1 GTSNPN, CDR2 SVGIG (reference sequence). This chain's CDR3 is CAWSARQGIYNEQFF. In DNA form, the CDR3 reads TGTGCCTGGAGTGCGAGACAGGGGATTTACAATGAGCAGTTCTTC.

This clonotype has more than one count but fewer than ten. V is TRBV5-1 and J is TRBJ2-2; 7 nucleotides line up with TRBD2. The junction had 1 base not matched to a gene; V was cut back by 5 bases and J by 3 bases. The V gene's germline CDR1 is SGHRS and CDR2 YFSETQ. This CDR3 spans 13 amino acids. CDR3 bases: TGCGCCAGCAGGGGAGGGGACACCGGGGAGCTGTTTTTT. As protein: CASRGGDTGELFF.

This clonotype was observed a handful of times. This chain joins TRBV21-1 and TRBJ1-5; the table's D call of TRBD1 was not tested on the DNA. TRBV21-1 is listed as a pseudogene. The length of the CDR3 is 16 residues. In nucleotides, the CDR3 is TGTGCCAGCAGCACCCCAGACAGGGCGTGCAATCAGCCCCAGCATTTT. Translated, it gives CASSTPDRACNQPQHF.

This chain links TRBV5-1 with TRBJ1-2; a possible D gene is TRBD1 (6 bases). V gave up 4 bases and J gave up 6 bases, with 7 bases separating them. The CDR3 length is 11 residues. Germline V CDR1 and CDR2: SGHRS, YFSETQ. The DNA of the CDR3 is TGCGCCAGCAGCAGGGGGAATGGCTACACCTTC. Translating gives CASSRGNGYTF. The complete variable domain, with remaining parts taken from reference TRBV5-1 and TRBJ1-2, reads KAGVTQTPRYLIKTRGQQVTLSCSPISGHRSVSWYQQTPGQGLQFLFEYFSETQRNKGNFPGRFSGRQFSNSRSEMNVSTLELGDSALYLCASSRGNGYTFGSGTRLTVV.

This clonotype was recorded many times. CDR3 sequence: CASSEFRLLEKAAFF. In nucleotides, the CDR3 is TGTGCCAGCAGTGAATTCAGACTATTAGAGAAGGCGGCTTTCTTT. This chain connects TRBV2 to TRBJ1-1; D uncertain. CDR1 and CDR2 from the germline V gene are SNHLY and FYNNEI. The germline V and J ends were trimmed by 2 bases and 11 bases, with 21 bases remaining between them. This CDR3 spans 15 amino acids. The variable domain in full, completed from reference TRBV2 and TRBJ1-1, reads EPEVTQTPSHQVTQMGQEVILRCVPISNHLYFYWYRQILGQKVEFLVSFYNNEISEKSEIFDDQFSVERPDGSNFTLKIRSTKLEDSAMYFCASSEFRLLEKAAFFGQGTRLTVV.

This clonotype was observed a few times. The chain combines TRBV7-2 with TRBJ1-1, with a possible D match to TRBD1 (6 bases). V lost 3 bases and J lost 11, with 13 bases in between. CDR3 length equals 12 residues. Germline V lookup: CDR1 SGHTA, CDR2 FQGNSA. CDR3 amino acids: CASSFSGGGAFF. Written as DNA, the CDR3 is TGTGCCAGCAGCTTTTCGGGAGGGGGTGCTTTCTTT. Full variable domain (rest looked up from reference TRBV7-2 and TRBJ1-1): GAGVSQSPSNKVTEKGKDVELRCDPISGHTALYWYRQSLGQGLEFLIYFQGNSAPDKSGLPSDRFSAERTGGSVSTLTIQRTQQEDSAVYLCASSFSGGGAFFGQGTRLTVV.

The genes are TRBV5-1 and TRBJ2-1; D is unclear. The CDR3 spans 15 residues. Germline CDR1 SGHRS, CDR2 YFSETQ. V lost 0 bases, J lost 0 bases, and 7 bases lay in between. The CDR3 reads CASSLGSTSYNEQFF. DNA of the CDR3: TGCGCCAGCAGCTTGGGATCTACCTCCTACAATGAGCAGTTCTTC.

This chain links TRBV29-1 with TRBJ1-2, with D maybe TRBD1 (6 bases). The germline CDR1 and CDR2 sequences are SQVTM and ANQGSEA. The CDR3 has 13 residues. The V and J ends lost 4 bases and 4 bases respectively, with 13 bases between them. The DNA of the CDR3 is TGCAGCGTTGCTTGGGGGCGCGGCTATGGCTACACCTTC. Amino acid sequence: CSVAWGRGYGYTF.

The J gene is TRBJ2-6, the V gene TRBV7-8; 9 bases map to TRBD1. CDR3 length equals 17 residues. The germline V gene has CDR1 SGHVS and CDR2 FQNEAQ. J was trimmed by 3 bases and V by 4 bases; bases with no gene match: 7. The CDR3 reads CASSSLTGGDGANVLTF. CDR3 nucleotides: TGTGCCAGCAGCTCATTGACAGGGGGTGATGGGGCCAACGTCCTGACTTTC.

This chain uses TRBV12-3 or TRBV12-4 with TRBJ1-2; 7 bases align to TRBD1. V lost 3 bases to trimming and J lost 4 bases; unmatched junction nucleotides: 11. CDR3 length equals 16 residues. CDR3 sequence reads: CASSLVQLGGVYGYTF. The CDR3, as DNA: TGTGCCAGCAGTTTGGTCCAACTAGGGGGCGTCTATGGCTACACCTTC.

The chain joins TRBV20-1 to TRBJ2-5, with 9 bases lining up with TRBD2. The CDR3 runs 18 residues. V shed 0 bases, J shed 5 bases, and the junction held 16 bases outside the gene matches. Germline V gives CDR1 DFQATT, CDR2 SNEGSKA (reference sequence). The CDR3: CSARDLHNPGLAGETQYF. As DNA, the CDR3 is TGCAGTGCTAGAGATTTACATAATCCGGGACTAGCAGGGGAGACCCAGTACTTC.

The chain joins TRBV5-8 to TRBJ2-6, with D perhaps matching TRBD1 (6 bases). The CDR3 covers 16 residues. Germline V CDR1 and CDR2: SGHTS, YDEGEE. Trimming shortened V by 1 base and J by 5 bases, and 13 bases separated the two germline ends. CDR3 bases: TGTGCCAGCAGCTTGTTGCAGGGGCGATGGGCCAACGTCCTGACTTTC. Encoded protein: CASSLLQGRWANVLTF.

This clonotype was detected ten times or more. The CDR3 DNA is TGTGCCAGCAGCCAGAGGGACAGGGTTGTTCCGCCCCAGCATTTT. Residues: CASSQRDRVVPPQHF. V gene TRBV6-6 combines with J gene TRBJ1-5, with 9 bases aligning to TRBD1. V lost 6 bases to trimming and J lost 9 bases; unmatched junction nucleotides: 12. Germline V CDR1 and CDR2: MNHNY, SVGAGI (reference sequence). The CDR3 loop spans 15 amino acids.

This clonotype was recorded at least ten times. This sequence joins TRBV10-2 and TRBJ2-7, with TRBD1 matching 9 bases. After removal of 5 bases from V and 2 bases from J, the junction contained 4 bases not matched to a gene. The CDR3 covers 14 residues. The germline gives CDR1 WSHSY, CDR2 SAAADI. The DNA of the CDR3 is TGCGCCAGCAGTTGGACAGGGGCCCCCTACGAGCAGTACTTC. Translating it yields CASSWTGAPYEQYF.

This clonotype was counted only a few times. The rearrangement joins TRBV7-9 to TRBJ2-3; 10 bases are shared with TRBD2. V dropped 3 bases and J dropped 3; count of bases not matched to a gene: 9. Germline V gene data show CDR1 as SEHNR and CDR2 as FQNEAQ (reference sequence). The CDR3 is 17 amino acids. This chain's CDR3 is CASSFGVAGGRTDTQYF. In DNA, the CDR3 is TGTGCCAGCAGCTTTGGGGTAGCGGGGGGCCGGACAGATACGCAGTATTTT.

The CDR3 region is CASSEGSGGVAGEQYF. The DNA of the CDR3 is TGTGCCAGCAGTGAAGGTAGCGGGGGGGTTGCCGGGGAGCAGTACTTC. The chain uses TRBV6-1 and TRBJ2-7, with 11 nucleotides matching TRBD2. The CDR3 runs 16 residues. Germline assignment: CDR1 MNHNS and CDR2 SASEGT. V lost 1 base, J lost 7 bases, and 9 bases stayed unmatched.

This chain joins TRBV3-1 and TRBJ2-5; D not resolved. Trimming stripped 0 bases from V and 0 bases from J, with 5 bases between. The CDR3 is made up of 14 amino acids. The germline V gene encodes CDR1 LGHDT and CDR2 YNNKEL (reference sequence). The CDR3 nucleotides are TGTGCCAGCAGCCAAGAGCAGTACCAAGAGACCCAGTACTTC. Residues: CASSQEQYQETQYF.

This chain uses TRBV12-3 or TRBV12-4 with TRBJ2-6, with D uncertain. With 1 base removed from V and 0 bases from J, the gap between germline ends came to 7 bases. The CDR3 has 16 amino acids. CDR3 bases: TGTGCCAGCAGTTTAGGGGGATACTCTGGGGCCAACGTCCTGACTTTC. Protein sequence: CASSLGGYSGANVLTF.